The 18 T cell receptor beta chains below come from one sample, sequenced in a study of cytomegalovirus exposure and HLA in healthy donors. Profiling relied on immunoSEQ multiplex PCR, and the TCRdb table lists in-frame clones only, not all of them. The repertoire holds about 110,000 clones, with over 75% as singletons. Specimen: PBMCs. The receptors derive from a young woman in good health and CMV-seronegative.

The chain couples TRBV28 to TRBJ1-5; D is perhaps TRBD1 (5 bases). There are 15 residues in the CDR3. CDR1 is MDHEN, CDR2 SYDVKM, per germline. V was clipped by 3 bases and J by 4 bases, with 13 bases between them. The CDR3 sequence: CASSLGLAPNQPQHF. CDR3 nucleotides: TGTGCCAGCAGTTTGGGACTGGCCCCAAATCAGCCCCAGCATTTT.

CDR3 in amino acids: CASSFVDSLNEKLFF. The CDR3 DNA follows: TGTGCCAGCAGTTTTGTGGATAGCTTAAATGAAAAACTGTTTTTT. The chain recombines TRBV28 with TRBJ1-4, with unresolved D. The CDR3 sequence is 15 residues long. Germline loops: CDR1 MDHEN, CDR2 SYDVKM. The V end was cut by 3 bases, the J end by 5 bases, with 13 bases between.

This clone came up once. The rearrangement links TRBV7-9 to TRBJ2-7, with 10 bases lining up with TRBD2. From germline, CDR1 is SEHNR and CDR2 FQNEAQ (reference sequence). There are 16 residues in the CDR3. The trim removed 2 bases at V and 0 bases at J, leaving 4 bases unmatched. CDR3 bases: TGTGCCAGCAGCTTACTAGCGGGGGTTAGCTCCTACGAGCAGTACTTC. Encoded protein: CASSLLAGVSSYEQYF.

The CDR3 DNA sequence: TGTGCCAGCAGTCTCCCGACAGGGGCGAATAATTCACCCCTCCACTTT. This gives the protein CASSLPTGANNSPLHF. The V call is TRBV28, the J call TRBJ1-6, with 8 positions matching TRBD1. This CDR3 spans 16 amino acids. With 5 bases clipped from V and 5 bases from J, the junction kept 8 bases outside the gene matches. The germline CDR1 and CDR2 sequences are MDHEN and SYDVKM.

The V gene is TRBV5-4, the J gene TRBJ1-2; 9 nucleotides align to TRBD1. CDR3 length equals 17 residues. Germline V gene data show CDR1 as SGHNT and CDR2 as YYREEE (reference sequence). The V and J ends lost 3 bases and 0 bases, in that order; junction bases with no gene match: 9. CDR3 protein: CASSSTSGTGTNYGYTF. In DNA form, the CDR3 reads TGTGCCAGCAGCTCAACCTCCGGGACAGGGACTAACTATGGCTACACCTTC. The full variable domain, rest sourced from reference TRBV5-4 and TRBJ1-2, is ETGVTQSPTHLIKTRGQQVTLRCSSQSGHNTVSWYQQALGQGPQFIFQYYREEENGRGNFPPRFSGLQFPNYSSELNVNALELDDSALYLCASSSTSGTGTNYGYTFGSGTRLTVV.

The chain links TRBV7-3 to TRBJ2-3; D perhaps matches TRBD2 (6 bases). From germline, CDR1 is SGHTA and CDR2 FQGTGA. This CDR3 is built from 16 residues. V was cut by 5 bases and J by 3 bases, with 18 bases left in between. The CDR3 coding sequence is TGTGCCAGCAGCCCAGACGGGACTCTTTTTACAGATACGCAGTATTTT. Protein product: CASSPDGTLFTDTQYF.

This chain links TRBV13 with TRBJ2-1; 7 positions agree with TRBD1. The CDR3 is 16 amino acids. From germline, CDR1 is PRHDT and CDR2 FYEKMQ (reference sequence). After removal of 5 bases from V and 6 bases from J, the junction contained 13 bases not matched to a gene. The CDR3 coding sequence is TGTGCCAGCAGCCTCCGGACAGGTTTGACCTCCAATGAGCAGTTCTTC. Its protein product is CASSLRTGLTSNEQFF.

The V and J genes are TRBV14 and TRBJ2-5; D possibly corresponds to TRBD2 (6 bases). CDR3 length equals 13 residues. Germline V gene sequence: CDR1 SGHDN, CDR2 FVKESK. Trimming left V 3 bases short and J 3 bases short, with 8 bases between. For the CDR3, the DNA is TGTGCCAGCAGCCAGTGGGGGGAAGAGACCCAGTACTTC. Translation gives CASSQWGEETQYF.

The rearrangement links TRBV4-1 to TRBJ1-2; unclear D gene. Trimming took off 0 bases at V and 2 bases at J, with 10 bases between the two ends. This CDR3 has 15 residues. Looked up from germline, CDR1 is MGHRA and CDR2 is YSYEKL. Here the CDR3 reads CASSQEITENYGYTF. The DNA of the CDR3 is TGCGCCAGCAGCCAAGAGATTACAGAAAACTATGGCTACACCTTC.

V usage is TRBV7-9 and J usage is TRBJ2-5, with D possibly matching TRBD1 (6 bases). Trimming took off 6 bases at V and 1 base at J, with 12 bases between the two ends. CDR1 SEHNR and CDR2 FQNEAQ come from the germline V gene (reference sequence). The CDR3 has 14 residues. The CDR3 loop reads CASSLQGFQETQYF. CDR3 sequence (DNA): TGTGCCAGCAGTTTGCAGGGGTTCCAAGAGACCCAGTACTTC. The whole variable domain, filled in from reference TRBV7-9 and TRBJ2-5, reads DTGVSQNPRHKITKRGQNVTFRCDPISEHNRLYWYRQTLGQGPEFLTYFQNEAQLEKSRLLSDRFSAERPKGSFSTLEIQRTEQGDSAMYLCASSLQGFQETQYFGPGTRLLVL.

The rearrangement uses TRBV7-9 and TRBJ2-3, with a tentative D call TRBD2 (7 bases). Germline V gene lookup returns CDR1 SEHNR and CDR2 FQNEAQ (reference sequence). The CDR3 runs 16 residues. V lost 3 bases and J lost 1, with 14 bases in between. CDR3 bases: TGTGCCAGCAGCTTGTGGGGGGGCGGGGGCACAGATACGCAGTATTTT. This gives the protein CASSLWGGGGTDTQYF.

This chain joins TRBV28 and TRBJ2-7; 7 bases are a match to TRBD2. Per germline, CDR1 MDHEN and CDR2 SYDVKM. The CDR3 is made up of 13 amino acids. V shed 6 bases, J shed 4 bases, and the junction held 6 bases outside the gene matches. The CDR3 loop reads CASRVQGLYEQYF. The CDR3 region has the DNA TGTGCCAGCAGAGTTCAGGGACTATACGAGCAGTACTTC.

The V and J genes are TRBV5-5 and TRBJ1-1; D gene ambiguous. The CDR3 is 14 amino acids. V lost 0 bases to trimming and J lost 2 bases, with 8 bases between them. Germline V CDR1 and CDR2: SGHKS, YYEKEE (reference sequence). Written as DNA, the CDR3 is TGTGCCAGCAGCTTGGTTCCTAGTAACACTGAAGCTTTCTTT. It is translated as CASSLVPSNTEAFF. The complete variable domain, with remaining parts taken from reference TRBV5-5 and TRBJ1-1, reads DAGVTQSPTHLIKTRGQQVTLRCSPISGHKSVSWYQQVLGQGPQFIFQYYEKEERGRGNFPDRFSARQFPNYSSELNVNALLLGDSALYLCASSLVPSNTEAFFGQGTRLTVV.

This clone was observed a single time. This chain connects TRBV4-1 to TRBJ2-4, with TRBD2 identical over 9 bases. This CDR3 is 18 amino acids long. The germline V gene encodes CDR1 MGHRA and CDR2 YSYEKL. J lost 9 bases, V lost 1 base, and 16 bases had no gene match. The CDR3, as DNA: TGCGCCAGCAGCCAAGGTTTGGTGGTGGCGGGGGGGCGGAGCATTCAGTACTTC. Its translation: CASSQGLVVAGGRSIQYF.

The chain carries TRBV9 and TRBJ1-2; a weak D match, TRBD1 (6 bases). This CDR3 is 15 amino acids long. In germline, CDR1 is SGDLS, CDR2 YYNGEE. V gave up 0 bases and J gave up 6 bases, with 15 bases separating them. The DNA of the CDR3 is TGTGCCAGCAGCGTAGATGTCGTAGGGGGAGATGGCTACACCTTC. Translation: CASSVDVVGGDGYTF. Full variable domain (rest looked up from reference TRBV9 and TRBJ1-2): DSGVTQTPKHLITATGQRVTLRCSPRSGDLSVYWYQQSLDQGLQFLIQYYNGEERAKGNILERFSAQQFPDLHSELNLSSLELGDSALYFCASSVDVVGGDGYTFGSGTRLTVV.

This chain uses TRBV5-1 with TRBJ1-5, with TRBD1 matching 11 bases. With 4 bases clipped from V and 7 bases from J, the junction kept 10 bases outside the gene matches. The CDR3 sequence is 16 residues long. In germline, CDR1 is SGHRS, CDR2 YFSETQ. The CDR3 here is CASSPSGTGGDQPQHF. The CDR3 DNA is TGCGCCAGCAGCCCCTCAGGGACAGGGGGTGACCAGCCCCAGCATTTT.

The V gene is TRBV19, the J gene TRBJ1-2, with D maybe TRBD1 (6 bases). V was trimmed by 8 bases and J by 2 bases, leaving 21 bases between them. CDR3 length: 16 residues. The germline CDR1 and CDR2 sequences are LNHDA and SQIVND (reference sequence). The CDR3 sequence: CASHPQGPVSNYGYTF. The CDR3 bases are TGTGCCAGTCACCCACAGGGCCCGGTATCAAACTATGGCTACACCTTC.

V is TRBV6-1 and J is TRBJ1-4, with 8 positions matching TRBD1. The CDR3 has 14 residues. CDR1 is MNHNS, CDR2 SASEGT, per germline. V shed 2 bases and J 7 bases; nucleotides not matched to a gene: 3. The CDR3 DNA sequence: TGTGCCAGCAGTGAACAGGGGGCTAGTGAAAAACTGTTTTTT. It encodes CASSEQGASEKLFF.